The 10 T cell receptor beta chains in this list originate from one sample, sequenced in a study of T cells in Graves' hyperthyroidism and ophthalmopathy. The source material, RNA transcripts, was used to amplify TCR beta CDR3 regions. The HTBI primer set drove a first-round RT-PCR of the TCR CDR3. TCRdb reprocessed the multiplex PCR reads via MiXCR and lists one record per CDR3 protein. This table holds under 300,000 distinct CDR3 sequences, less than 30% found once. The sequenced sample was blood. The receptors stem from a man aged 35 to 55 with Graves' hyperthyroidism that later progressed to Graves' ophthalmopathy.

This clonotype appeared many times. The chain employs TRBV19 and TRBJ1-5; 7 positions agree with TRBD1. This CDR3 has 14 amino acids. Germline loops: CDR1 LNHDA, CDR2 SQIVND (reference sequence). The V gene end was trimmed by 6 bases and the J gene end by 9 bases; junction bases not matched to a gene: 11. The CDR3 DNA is TGTGCCAGTAGGCCGACAGGGACACAGGGGCCCCAGCATTTT. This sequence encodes CASRPTGTQGPQHF.

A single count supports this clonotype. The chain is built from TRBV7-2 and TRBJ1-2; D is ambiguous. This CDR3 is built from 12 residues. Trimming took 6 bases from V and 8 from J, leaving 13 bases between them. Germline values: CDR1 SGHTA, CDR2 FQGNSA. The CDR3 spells CASRRIGGGYTF. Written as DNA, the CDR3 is TGTGCCAGCAGAAGGATCGGCGGGGGCTACACCTTC.

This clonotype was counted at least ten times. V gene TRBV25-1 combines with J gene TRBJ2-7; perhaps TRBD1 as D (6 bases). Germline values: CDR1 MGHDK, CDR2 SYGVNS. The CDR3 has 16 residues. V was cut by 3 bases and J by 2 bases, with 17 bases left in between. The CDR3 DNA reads TGTGCCAGCAGTGACTTAAACCGGGACACCCCCTACGAGCAGTACTTC. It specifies CASSDLNRDTPYEQYF.

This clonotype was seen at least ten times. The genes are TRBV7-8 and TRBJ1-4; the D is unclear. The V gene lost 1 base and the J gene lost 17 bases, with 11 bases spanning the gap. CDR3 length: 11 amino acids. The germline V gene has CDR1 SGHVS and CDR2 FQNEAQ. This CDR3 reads CASSLGPKKFF. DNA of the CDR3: TGTGCCAGCAGCTTAGGGCCGAAAAAATTTTTT.

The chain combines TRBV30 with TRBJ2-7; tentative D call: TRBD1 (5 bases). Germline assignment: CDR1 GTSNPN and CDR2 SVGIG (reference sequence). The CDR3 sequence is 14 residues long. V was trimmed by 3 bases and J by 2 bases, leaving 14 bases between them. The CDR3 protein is CAWRLKTETYEQYF. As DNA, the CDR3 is TGTGCCTGGAGGCTCAAGACAGAAACCTACGAGCAGTACTTC.

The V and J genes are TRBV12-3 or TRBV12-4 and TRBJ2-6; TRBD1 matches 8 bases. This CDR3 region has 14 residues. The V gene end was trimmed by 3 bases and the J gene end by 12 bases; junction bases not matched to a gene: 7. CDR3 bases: TGTGCCAGCAGTTTGCAAGGACAGGGCAGCGTCCTGACTTTC. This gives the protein CASSLQGQGSVLTF.

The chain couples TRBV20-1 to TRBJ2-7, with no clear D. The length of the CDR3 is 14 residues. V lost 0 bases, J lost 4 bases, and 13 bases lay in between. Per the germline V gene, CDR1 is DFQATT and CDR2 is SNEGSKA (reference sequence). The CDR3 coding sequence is TGCAGTGCTAGAGATTTACTAATTTCGTACGAGCAGTACTTC. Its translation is CSARDLLISYEQYF.

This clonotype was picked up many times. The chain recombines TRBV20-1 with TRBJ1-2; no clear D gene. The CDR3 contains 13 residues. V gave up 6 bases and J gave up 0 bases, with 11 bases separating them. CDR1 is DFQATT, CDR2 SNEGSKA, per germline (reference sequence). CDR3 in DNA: TGCAGTGCGTTTAGGTCCGCTAACTATGGCTACACCTTC. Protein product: CSAFRSANYGYTF.

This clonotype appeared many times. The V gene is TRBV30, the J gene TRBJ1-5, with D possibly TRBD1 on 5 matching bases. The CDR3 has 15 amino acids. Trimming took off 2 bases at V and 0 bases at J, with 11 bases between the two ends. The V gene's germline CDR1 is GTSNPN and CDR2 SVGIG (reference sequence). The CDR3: CAWSKGSYSNQPQHF. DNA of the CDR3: TGTGCCTGGAGTAAGGGGTCCTATAGCAATCAGCCCCAGCATTTT. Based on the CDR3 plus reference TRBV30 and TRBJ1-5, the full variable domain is SQTIHQWPATLVQPVGSPLSLECTVEGTSNPNLYWYRQAAGRGLQLLFYSVGIGQISSEVPQNLSASRPQDRQFILSSKKLLLSDSGFYLCAWSKGSYSNQPQHFGDGTRLSIL.

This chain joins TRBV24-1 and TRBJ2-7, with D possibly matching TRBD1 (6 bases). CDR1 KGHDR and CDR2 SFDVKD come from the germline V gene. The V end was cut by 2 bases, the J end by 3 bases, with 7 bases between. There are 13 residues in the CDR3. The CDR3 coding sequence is TGTGCCACCAGTGATTCGACAGGCTACGAGCAGTACTTC. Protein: CATSDSTGYEQYF.